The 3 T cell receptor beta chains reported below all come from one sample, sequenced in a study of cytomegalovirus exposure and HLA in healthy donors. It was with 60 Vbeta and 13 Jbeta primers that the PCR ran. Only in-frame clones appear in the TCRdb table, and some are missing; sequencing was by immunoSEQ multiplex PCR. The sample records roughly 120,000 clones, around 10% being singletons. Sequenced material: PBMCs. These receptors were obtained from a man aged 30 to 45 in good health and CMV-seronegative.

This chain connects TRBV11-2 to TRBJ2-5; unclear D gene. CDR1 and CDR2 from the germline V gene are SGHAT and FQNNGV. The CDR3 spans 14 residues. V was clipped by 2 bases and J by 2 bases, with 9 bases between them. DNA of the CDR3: TGTGCCAGCAGCTTATCATCAGGTCAAGAGACCCAGTACTTC. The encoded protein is CASSLSSGQETQYF.

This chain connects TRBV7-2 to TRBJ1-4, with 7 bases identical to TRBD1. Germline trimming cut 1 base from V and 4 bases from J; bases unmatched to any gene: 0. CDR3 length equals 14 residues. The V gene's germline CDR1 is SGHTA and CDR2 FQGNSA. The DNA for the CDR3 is TGTGCCAGCAGCTTAGACAGGGGTAATGAAAAACTGTTTTTT. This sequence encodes CASSLDRGNEKLFF.

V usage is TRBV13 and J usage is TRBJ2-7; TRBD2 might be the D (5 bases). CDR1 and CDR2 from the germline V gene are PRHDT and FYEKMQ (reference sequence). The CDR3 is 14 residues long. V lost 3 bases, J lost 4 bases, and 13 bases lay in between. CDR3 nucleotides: TGTGCCAGCAGCTTGGCCCCTGGACTGTACGAGCAGTACTTC. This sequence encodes CASSLAPGLYEQYF.